This passage covers 3 T cell receptor beta chains from one sample sequenced in a study of CD8+ T cells in alopecia areata. It was cDNA, reverse transcribed from extracted RNA, that served as the sequencing template. Only in-frame clones appear in the TCRdb table, and some are missing; sequencing was by immunoSEQ multiplex PCR. The top ten hold over 20% of the sample, which has 100,000 to 120,000 clones, about 60% seen once. The sequencing input was NKG2D-low CD8+ T cells sorted from blood. The receptors come from a human donor with alopecia areata.

The chain carries TRBV27 and TRBJ2-3; D remains ambiguous. The CDR3 loop spans 13 amino acids. Germline-derived CDR1 and CDR2 are MNHEY and SMNVEV (reference sequence). Between the trimmed V and J ends, which lost 2 bases and 5 bases, there was a span of 8 bases. The chain's CDR3 is CASSLLTKDTQYF. CDR3 bases: TGTGCCAGCAGTTTACTGACAAAAGATACGCAGTATTTT.

This clone turned up a few times. This chain joins TRBV5-1 and TRBJ1-1; D gene ambiguous. This CDR3 is built from 14 residues. Germline V gene lookup returns CDR1 SGHRS and CDR2 YFSETQ. Trimming took off 1 base at V and 5 bases at J, with 12 bases between the two ends. CDR3 sequence (DNA): TGCGCCAGCAGCTTGCGTGGTGTGAGGACTGAAGCTTTCTTT. As protein: CASSLRGVRTEAFF.

For the CDR3, the DNA is TGTGCCAGCAGCGGTGGGACTCCCTACAATGAGCAGTTCTTC. This translates into CASSGGTPYNEQFF. The genes are TRBV9 and TRBJ2-1, with D possibly being TRBD2 (6 bases). The V end lost 3 bases, the J end lost 2 bases, and 9 bases lay between the germline ends. The germline V gene has CDR1 SGDLS and CDR2 YYNGEE. The length of the CDR3 is 14 residues.